The T cell receptor beta chain described here comes from a study of vaccination effects on CD4 cells after COVID-19. The culture ran for around 10 days before CD4+ T cells were isolated. Generated by immunoSEQ multiplex PCR, the TCRdb table keeps only in-frame clones and is missing some. The table shows tens of thousands of clones, with 73% occurring only once. This clone appeared a few times. Its specificity is unknown. Germline CDR1 reads MNHEY; CDR2 reads SMNVEV (reference sequence). V dropped 2 bases and J dropped 1 base, with 9 bases sitting between them. This CDR3 contains 15 residues. The chain couples TRBV27 to TRBJ1-5; D remains unclear. This sequence was found in a human donor who received a COVID-19 vaccine. Sample: CD4+ T cells from PBMCs cultured without peptide, taken before COVID-19 vaccination. The CDR3 sequence is CASSLSPSSNQPQHF. DNA of the CDR3: TGTGCCAGCAGTTTAAGTCCATCCAGCAATCAGCCCCAGCATTTT.